This T cell receptor beta chain came from a study of OX40 agonist ivuxolimab in advanced cancers. Notes on the study in general: Some of the lowest clonal expansion was seen in partial responders at 0.1-3.0 mg/kg. Which antigen the expanded peripheral T cells recognized is unknown. More expanded clones were found, on average, in CD8+ than in CD4+ T cells.

This clone is a singleton in its sample. Antigen unknown. Sequencing was performed with immunoSEQ multiplex PCR; in TCRdb, only in-frame clones are kept and a portion is missing. The data show about 28,000 clones, with about 80% seen just once and over 8.5% held by the top ten. The source material was CD4+ or CD8+ T cells sorted from blood, sampled in a trial of the OX40 agonist ivuxolimab. The clonotype originates from an adult with an advanced solid tumor such as melanoma, head and neck, liver or kidney cancer.

DNA of the CDR3: TGTGCCAGCAGTTTATCTCCCCTTCCTGGACATTCGCAGTATTTT. This gives the protein CASSLSPLPGHSQYF. This chain uses TRBV27 with TRBJ2-3; D may be TRBD1 (5 bases). The CDR3 contains 15 residues. V lost 0 bases and J 10 bases, leaving 17 bases between the germline ends. CDR1 and CDR2 from the germline V gene are MNHEY and SMNVEV (reference sequence).